Following are 17 T cell receptor beta chains from one sample sequenced in a study of cytomegalovirus exposure and HLA in healthy donors. TCRdb's table, derived via immunoSEQ multiplex PCR, lists solely in-frame clones and lacks some. The profile shows 150,000 to 200,000 clones, less than 85% of them singletons. Specimen: PBMCs. The receptors were sampled from a man between 18 and 29 years old in good health and CMV-seropositive.

This chain connects TRBV28 to TRBJ2-1; TRBD2 matches at 7 bases. Germline V gene data show CDR1 as MDHEN and CDR2 as SYDVKM. Germline trimming cut 9 bases from V and 4 bases from J; bases unmatched to any gene: 9. The CDR3 runs 14 residues. In DNA form, the CDR3 reads TGTGCCAGTAAGGAGGGCGGGAGTTACAATGAGCAGTTCTTC. Residues: CASKEGGSYNEQFF. Based on the CDR3 plus reference TRBV28 and TRBJ2-1, the full variable domain is DVKVTQSSRYLVKRTGEKVFLECVQDMDHENMFWYRQDPGLGLRLIYFSYDVKMKEKGDIPEGYSVSREKKERFSLILESASTNQTSMYLCASKEGGSYNEQFFGPGTRLTVL.

V usage is TRBV9 and J usage is TRBJ1-1; D is ambiguous. In germline, CDR1 is SGDLS, CDR2 YYNGEE. The CDR3 totals 13 residues. The ends were cut back, 3 bases at V and 1 base at J, with 7 bases in the middle. CDR3 nucleotides: TGTGCCAGCAGCGCGACACCGAACACTGAAGCTTTCTTT. Translating it yields CASSATPNTEAFF.

The table lists this clone with a count of one. J is TRBJ2-1 and V is TRBV19; 7 nucleotides line up with TRBD2. Losses at the gene ends were 1 base for V and 8 bases for J; bases not matched to a gene: 5. CDR3 length: 14 residues. CDR1 and CDR2 from the germline V gene are LNHDA and SQIVND (reference sequence). The CDR3 sequence: CASSIGLAGDEQFF. The CDR3 DNA sequence: TGTGCCAGTAGTATAGGTCTCGCGGGGGATGAGCAGTTCTTC. Filled out from reference TRBV19 and TRBJ2-1, the complete variable domain reads DGGITQSPKYLFRKEGQNVTLSCEQNLNHDAMYWYRQDPGQGLRLIYYSQIVNDFQKGDIAEGYSVSREKKESFPLTVTSAQKNPTAFYLCASSIGLAGDEQFFGPGTRLTVL.

The V call is TRBV27, the J call TRBJ2-3, with TRBD2 matching over 10 bases. Losses at the gene ends were 3 bases for V and 3 bases for J; bases not matched to a gene: 3. The germline V gene encodes CDR1 MNHEY and CDR2 SMNVEV (reference sequence). The CDR3 has 15 residues. As DNA, the CDR3 is TGTGCCAGCAGTTTTTCAGCGGGAGGGACAGATACGCAGTATTTT. It yields the protein CASSFSAGGTDTQYF.

This chain joins TRBV7-9 and TRBJ2-7; D is ambiguous. The germline V gene encodes CDR1 SEHNR and CDR2 FQNEAQ (reference sequence). The CDR3 runs to 13 residues. The germline V and J ends were trimmed by 5 bases and 0 bases, with 8 bases remaining between them. CDR3 sequence: CASSPTASYEQYF. In DNA, the CDR3 is TGTGCCAGCAGCCCAACAGCCTCCTACGAGCAGTACTTC.

This clone turned up a few times. The CDR3 loop is CASSLEGGPGEQYF. CDR3 nucleotide sequence: TGTGCCAGCAGCTTAGAGGGAGGGCCTGGCGAGCAGTACTTC. The V call is TRBV7-2, the J call TRBJ2-7; 7 bases are a match to TRBD2. CDR3 length equals 14 residues. CDR1 and CDR2 from the germline V gene are SGHTA and FQGNSA. J gave up 6 bases and V 1 base, and 6 bases lay outside the gene matches.

The sample holds a few counts of this clone. V gene TRBV6-1 combines with J gene TRBJ1-1; 9 bases agree with TRBD1. Germline CDR1 and CDR2: MNHNS and SASEGT. The CDR3 is 14 amino acids. Trimming took 8 bases from V and 5 from J; bases not matched to a gene: 9. CDR3 sequence: CASLGQGSMTEAFF. In DNA, the CDR3 is TGTGCCAGCCTAGGACAGGGGAGTATGACTGAAGCTTTCTTT.

The chain is built from TRBV4-2 and TRBJ2-7; the match to TRBD1 covers 11 bases. The CDR3 spans 16 residues. Germline V gene sequence: CDR1 LGHNA, CDR2 YNFKEQ. Germline trimming cut 0 bases from V and 3 bases from J; bases unmatched to any gene: 4. CDR3 in DNA: TGTGCCAGCAGCCAAGAGGGGGGGACAGGGGGCTACGAGCAGTACTTC. Translation: CASSQEGGTGGYEQYF.

This clone was detected once. The chain couples TRBV9 to TRBJ2-6; D ambiguous. The germline V gene has CDR1 SGDLS and CDR2 YYNGEE. The V end was cut by 7 bases, the J end by 4 bases, with 18 bases between. The CDR3 runs 16 residues. For the CDR3, the DNA is TGTGCCAGCGAGGAGAGACCCGGAATAGGGGCCAACGTCCTGACTTTC. As protein: CASEERPGIGANVLTF. Combining the CDR3 with reference TRBV9 and TRBJ2-6 gives the whole variable domain DSGVTQTPKHLITATGQRVTLRCSPRSGDLSVYWYQQSLDQGLQFLIQYYNGEERAKGNILERFSAQQFPDLHSELNLSSLELGDSALYFCASEERPGIGANVLTFGAGSRLTVL.

This clone was picked up one time. The rearrangement joins TRBV12-5 to TRBJ2-1; the match to TRBD2 covers 16 bases. The CDR3 length is 19 residues. CDR1 is LGHNT, CDR2 FRNRAP, per germline. J gave up 9 bases and V 0 bases, and 11 bases lay outside the gene matches. The CDR3 reads CASGLVRGTSGGEKSEQFF. The CDR3 DNA is TGTGCTAGTGGTTTGGTACGTGGGACTAGCGGGGGGGAGAAGAGTGAGCAGTTCTTC.

The chain is built from TRBV7-9 and TRBJ2-7; the D is unclear. The CDR3 consists of 12 residues. Looked up from germline, CDR1 is SEHNR and CDR2 is FQNEAQ (reference sequence). V was clipped by 5 bases and J by 4 bases, with 9 bases between them. This CDR3 reads CASSPGIYEQYF. DNA for the CDR3: TGTGCCAGCAGCCCGGGTATTTACGAGCAGTACTTC.

V gene TRBV7-2 combines with J gene TRBJ2-1; 14 nucleotides agree with TRBD2. The V gene's germline CDR1 is SGHTA and CDR2 FQGNSA. This CDR3 has 16 amino acids. V lost 5 bases to trimming and J lost 7 bases; unmatched junction nucleotides: 7. CDR3 in DNA: TGTGCCAGCAGCCAACCCGGACTAGCGGGGGGTAATGAGCAGTTCTTC. Its protein is CASSQPGLAGGNEQFF.

This chain links TRBV5-1 with TRBJ1-3; no firm D call. The length of the CDR3 is 17 residues. CDR1 and CDR2 (germline): SGHRS, YFSETQ. Trimming took 2 bases from V and 0 from J, leaving 15 bases between them. CDR3 nucleotides: TGCGCCAGCAGCTTTGGTGGTCGAGGTGACTCTGGAAACACCATATATTTT. This sequence encodes CASSFGGRGDSGNTIYF. The variable domain in full, completed from reference TRBV5-1 and TRBJ1-3, reads KAGVTQTPRYLIKTRGQQVTLSCSPISGHRSVSWYQQTPGQGLQFLFEYFSETQRNKGNFPGRFSGRQFSNSRSEMNVSTLELGDSALYLCASSFGGRGDSGNTIYFGEGSWLTVV.

On this clone itself: This CDR3 is also generated by other DNA sequences in the sample. The chain employs TRBV7-9 and TRBJ1-1; D is uncertain. The CDR3 is 14 amino acids. Trimming took 1 base from V and 1 from J, leaving 7 bases between them. Germline values: CDR1 SEHNR, CDR2 FQNEAQ (reference sequence). The CDR3 region is CASSLVGGNTEAFF. Written as DNA, the CDR3 is TGTGCCAGCAGCTTAGTTGGAGGGAACACTGAAGCTTTCTTT.

J is TRBJ2-7 and V is TRBV10-2; D is unresolved. The germline V gene encodes CDR1 WSHSY and CDR2 SAAADI. This CDR3 has 14 amino acids. Trimming cost V 3 bases and J 3 bases, with 12 bases left between them. CDR3 bases: TGCGCCAGCAGTGACGTCCCCAGATTCTACGAGCAGTACTTC. Translating it yields CASSDVPRFYEQYF.

V and J are TRBV7-9 and TRBJ2-2, with 9 bases aligning to TRBD2. The length of the CDR3 is 15 residues. The V and J ends lost 2 bases and 4 bases, in that order; junction bases with no gene match: 2. Germline CDR1 reads SEHNR; CDR2 reads FQNEAQ (reference sequence). The CDR3 here is CASSLLAGFTGELFF. CDR3 nucleotides: TGTGCCAGCAGCTTACTAGCGGGATTCACCGGGGAGCTGTTTTTT.

In its sample, this clone was seen once. The chain uses TRBV6-1 and TRBJ2-3; TRBD1 is a possible D gene (6 bases). CDR3 size: 15 residues. Germline V gene data show CDR1 as MNHNS and CDR2 as SASEGT. Trimming took off 2 bases at V and 0 bases at J, with 9 bases between the two ends. CDR3 region: CASSEPGASTDTQYF. The CDR3 DNA reads TGTGCCAGCAGTGAACCAGGGGCAAGCACAGATACGCAGTATTTT.